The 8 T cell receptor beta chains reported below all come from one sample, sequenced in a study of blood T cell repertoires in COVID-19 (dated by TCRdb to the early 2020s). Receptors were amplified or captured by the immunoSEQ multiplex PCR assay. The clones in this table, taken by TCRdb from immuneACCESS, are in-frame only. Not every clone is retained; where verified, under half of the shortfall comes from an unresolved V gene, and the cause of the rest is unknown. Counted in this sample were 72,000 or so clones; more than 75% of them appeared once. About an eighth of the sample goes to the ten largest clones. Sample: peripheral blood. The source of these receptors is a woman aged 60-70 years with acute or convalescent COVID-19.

Here the CDR3 reads CASSGAGQGNEQFF. CDR3 sequence (DNA): TGTGCCAGCAGTGGAGCGGGACAGGGGAATGAGCAGTTCTTC. The J gene is TRBJ2-1, the V gene TRBV6-1, with TRBD1 matching over 10 bases. Germline CDR1 MNHNS, CDR2 SASEGT. This CDR3 spans 14 amino acids. The V segment lost 4 bases and the J segment 7 bases; nucleotides outside the gene matches: 4.

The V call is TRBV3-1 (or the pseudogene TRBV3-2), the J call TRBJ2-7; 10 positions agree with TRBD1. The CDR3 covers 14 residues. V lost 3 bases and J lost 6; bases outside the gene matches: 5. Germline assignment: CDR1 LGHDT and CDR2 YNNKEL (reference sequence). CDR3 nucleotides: TGTGCCAGCAGCCACGCGGGACAGGGGTTCGAGCAGTACTTC. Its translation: CASSHAGQGFEQYF.

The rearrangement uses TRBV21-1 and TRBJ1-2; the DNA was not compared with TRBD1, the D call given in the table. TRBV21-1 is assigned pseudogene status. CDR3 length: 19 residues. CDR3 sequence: CASSKGTFGPKVLNYGYTF. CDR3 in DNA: TGTGCCAGCAGCAAAGGTACCTTTGGGCCCAAGGTCCTCAACTATGGCTACACCTTC.

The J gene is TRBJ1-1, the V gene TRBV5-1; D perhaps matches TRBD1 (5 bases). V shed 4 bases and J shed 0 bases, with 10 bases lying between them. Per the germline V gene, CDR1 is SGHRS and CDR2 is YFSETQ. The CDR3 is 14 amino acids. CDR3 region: CASSPTALNTEAFF. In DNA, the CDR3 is TGCGCCAGCAGCCCGACAGCACTGAACACTGAAGCTTTCTTT.

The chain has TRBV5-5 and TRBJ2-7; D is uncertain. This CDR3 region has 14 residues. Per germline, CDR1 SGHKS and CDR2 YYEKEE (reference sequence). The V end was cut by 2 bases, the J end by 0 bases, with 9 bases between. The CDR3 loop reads CASSFGASSYEQYF. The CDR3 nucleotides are TGTGCCAGCAGCTTCGGAGCGTCCTCCTACGAGCAGTACTTC.

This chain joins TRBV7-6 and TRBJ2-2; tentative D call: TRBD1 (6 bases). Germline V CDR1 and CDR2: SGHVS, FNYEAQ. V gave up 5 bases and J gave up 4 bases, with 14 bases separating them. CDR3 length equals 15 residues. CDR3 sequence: CASSRSGTLTGELFF. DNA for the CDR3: TGTGCCAGCAGCCGTTCCGGGACACTCACCGGGGAGCTGTTTTTT. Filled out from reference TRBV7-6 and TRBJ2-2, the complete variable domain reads GAGVSQSPRYKVTKRGQDVALRCDPISGHVSLYWYRQALGQGPEFLTYFNYEAQQDKSGLPNDRFSAERPEGSISTLTIQRTEQRDSAMYRCASSRSGTLTGELFFGEGSRLTVL.

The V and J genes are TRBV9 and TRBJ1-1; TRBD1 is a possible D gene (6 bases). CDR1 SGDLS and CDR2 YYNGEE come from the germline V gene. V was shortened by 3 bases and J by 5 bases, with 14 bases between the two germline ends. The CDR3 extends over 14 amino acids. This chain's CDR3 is CASSANRVATEAFF. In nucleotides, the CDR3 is TGTGCCAGCAGCGCGAACAGGGTGGCGACTGAAGCTTTCTTT.

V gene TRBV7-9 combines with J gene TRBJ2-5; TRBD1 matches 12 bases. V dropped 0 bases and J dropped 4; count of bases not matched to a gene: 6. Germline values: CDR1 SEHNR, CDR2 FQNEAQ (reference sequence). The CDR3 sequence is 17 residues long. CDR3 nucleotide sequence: TGTGCCAGCAGCTTAGCAGCCGGGACAGGGGGCCGAGAGACCCAGTACTTC. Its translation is CASSLAAGTGGRETQYF.